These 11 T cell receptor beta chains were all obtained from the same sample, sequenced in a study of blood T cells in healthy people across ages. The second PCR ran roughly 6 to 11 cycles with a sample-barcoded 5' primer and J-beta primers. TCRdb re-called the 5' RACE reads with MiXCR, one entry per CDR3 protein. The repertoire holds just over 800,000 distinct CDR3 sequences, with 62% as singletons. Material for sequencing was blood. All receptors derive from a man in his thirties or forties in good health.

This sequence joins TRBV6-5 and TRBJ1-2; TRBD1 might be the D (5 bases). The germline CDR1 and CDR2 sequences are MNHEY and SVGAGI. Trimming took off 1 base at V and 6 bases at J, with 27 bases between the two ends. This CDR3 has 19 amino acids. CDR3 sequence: CASSYLGERRFRSGDGYTF. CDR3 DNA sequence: TGTGCCAGCAGTTACTTGGGGGAGCGGCGGTTTCGGTCAGGTGATGGCTACACCTTC.

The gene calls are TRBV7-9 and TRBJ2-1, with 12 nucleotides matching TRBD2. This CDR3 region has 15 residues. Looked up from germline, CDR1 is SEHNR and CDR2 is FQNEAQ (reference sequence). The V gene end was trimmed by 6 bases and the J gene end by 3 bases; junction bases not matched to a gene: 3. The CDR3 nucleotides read TGTGCCAGCAGATCACTAGCGGGGGGCTACAATGAGCAGTTCTTC. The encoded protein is CASRSLAGGYNEQFF. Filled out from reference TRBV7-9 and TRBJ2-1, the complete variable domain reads DTGVSQNPRHKITKRGQNVTFRCDPISEHNRLYWYRQTLGQGPEFLTYFQNEAQLEKSRLLSDRFSAERPKGSFSTLEIQRTEQGDSAMYLCASRSLAGGYNEQFFGPGTRLTVL.

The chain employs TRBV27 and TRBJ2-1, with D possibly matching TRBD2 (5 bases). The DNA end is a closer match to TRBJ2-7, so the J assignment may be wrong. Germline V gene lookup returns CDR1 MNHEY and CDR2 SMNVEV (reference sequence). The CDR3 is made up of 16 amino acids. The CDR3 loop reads CASNSPEGWSYNEQYF. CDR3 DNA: TGTGCCAGCAACTCTCCAGAGGGTTGGTCCTACAATGAGCAGTACTTC.

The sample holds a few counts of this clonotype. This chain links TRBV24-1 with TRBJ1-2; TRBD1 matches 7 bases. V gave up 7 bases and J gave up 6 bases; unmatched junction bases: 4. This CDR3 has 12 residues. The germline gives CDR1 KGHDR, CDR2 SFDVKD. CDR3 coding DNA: TGTGCCACCAGCGACAGGGTGAATGGCTACACCTTC. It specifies CATSDRVNGYTF.

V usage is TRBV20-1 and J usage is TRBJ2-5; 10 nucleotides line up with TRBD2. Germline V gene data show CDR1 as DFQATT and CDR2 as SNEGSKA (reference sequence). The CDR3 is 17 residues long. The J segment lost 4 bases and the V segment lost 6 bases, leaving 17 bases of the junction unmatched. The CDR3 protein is CSAPPHGLAGVRETQYF. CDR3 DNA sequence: TGCAGTGCCCCTCCGCATGGGCTAGCGGGGGTTAGAGAGACCCAGTACTTC.

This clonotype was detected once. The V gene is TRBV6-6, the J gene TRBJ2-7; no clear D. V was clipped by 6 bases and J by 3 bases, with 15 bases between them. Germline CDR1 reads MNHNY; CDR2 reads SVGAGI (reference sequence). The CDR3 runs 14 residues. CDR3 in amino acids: CASRDEARSYEQYF. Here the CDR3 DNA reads TGTGCCAGCAGGGATGAGGCCAGGAGCTACGAGCAGTACTTC.

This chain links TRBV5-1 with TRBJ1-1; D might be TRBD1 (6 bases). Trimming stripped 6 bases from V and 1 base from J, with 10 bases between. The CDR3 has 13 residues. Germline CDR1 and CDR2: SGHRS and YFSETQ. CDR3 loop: CASTGTPNTEAFF. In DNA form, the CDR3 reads TGCGCCAGCACCGGGACACCGAACACTGAAGCTTTCTTT.

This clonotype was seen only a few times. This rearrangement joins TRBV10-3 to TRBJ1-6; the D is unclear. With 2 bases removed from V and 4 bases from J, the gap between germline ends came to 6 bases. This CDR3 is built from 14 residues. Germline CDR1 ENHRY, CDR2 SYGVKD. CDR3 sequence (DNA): TGTGCCATCAGTGAGGCCGGTTATAATTCACCCCTCCACTTT. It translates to CAISEAGYNSPLHF.

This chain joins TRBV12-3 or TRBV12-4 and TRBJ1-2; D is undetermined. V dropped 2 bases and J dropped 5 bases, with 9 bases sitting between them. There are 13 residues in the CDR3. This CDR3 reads CASSLPDKYGYTF. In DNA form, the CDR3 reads TGTGCCAGCAGTTTACCAGACAAATATGGCTACACCTTC.

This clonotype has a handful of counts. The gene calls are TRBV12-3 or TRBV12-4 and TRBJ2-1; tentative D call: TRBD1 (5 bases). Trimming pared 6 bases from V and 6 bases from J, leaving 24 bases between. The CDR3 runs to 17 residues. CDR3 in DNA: TGTGCCAGCAGCCAAATCCCAGACAGACCAGCGAGCAATGAGCAGTTCTTC. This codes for CASSQIPDRPASNEQFF.

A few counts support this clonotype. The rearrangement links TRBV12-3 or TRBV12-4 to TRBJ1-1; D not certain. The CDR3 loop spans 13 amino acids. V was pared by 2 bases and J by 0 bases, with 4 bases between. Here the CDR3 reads CASSLLMNTEAFF. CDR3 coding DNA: TGTGCCAGCAGTTTATTAATGAACACTGAAGCTTTCTTT.